The TCR beta chain under discussion was sequenced for a study of cytomegalovirus exposure and HLA in healthy donors. Regarding the study as a whole: Rarity marked most TCR sequences, yet some public TCRs occurred in many donors.

Primers: 60 Vbeta forward and 13 Jbeta reverse. Clones were sequenced by immunoSEQ multiplex PCR, and TCRdb holds only the in-frame ones, with some missing. The repertoire holds about 180,000 clones, with about 80% as singletons. On this clone itself: Antigen unknown.

Per the germline V gene, CDR1 is SGHVS and CDR2 is FNYEAQ. Unmatched junction bases numbered 7, after V lost 5 bases and J lost 5 bases. This CDR3 is built from 14 residues. This chain connects TRBV7-6 to TRBJ2-5; 8 nucleotides agree with TRBD1. This sequence originates from a woman between 55 and 75 years old in good health and CMV-seropositive. Sequenced input: PBMCs. This CDR3 reads CASSATTGVETQYF. In nucleotides, the CDR3 is TGTGCCAGCAGCGCGACGACAGGGGTGGAGACCCAGTACTTC.